The next 9 T cell receptor beta chains were all read from a single sample in a study of identical twins. TCRdb called the 5' RACE reads again in MiXCR, with one record for every CDR3 protein. The profile shows hundreds of thousands of distinct CDR3 sequences, approximately 13% of them singletons. These same data were also listed under a study on yellow fever vaccine responses in identical twins.

The sequenced sample consisted of PBMCs. Receptor source: a woman aged 18-29 years in good health.

The chain links TRBV21-1 to TRBJ2-2; the tabulated D call, TRBD2, remains unverified against the DNA. TRBV21-1 is flagged as a pseudogene. The CDR3 is 18 amino acids. The chain's CDR3 is CASSKAGGRAANTGELFF. CDR3 in DNA: TGTGCCAGCAGCAAAGCAGGCGGGAGGGCCGCGAACACCGGGGAGCTGTTTTTT.

There are a few counts of this clonotype. The V and J genes are TRBV12-3 or TRBV12-4 and TRBJ1-2, with D possibly being TRBD1 (6 bases). The V end lost 6 bases, the J end lost 2 bases, and 22 bases lay between the germline ends. This CDR3 contains 17 residues. For the CDR3, the DNA is TGTGCCAGCAGCCTAACTACCGTACAGGGATCGAACTATGGCTACACCTTC. Its translation: CASSLTTVQGSNYGYTF.

Written as DNA, the CDR3 is TGTGCCAGCAGCCTGGACAGGCATACGCAGTATTTT. It is translated as CASSLDRHTQYF. The chain uses TRBV28 and TRBJ2-3; 7 bases align to TRBD1. The length of the CDR3 is 12 residues. Trimming at V came to 6 bases and at J to 7 bases, leaving 4 bases not matched to a gene. The germline V gene has CDR1 MDHEN and CDR2 SYDVKM.

The chain joins TRBV7-6 to TRBJ2-1, with 14 bases lining up with TRBD2. Germline CDR1 reads SGHVS; CDR2 reads FNYEAQ. V gave up 5 bases and J gave up 7 bases; unmatched junction bases: 22. This CDR3 spans 21 amino acids. The CDR3 loop is CASSPLPYPGTSGRMRNEQFF. The CDR3 nucleotides read TGTGCCAGCAGCCCCCTCCCATATCCCGGGACTAGCGGGAGAATGAGGAATGAGCAGTTCTTC.

The V call is TRBV18, the J call TRBJ2-1, with D perhaps matching TRBD2 (5 bases). Trimming took off 3 bases at V and 2 bases at J, with 11 bases between the two ends. Germline-derived CDR1 and CDR2 are KGHSH and LQKENI. The length of the CDR3 is 15 residues. CDR3 nucleotide sequence: TGTGCCAGCTCACCTGAGGGCGTCGCCTACAATGAGCAGTTCTTC. Translated, it gives CASSPEGVAYNEQFF.

This clonotype appeared a few times. The V and J genes are TRBV6-1 and TRBJ2-3, with 8 bases matching TRBD2. The V gene's germline CDR1 is MNHNS and CDR2 SASEGT. The V gene end was trimmed by 5 bases and the J gene end by 4 bases; junction bases not matched to a gene: 8. This CDR3 region has 15 residues. The CDR3 protein is CASSNTAGGPDTQYF. The CDR3 DNA sequence: TGTGCCAGCAGTAATACCGCGGGAGGTCCAGATACGCAGTATTTT.

The sample holds a few counts of this clonotype. The gene calls are TRBV5-1 and TRBJ2-7, with D unclear. Trimming cost V 1 base and J 3 bases, with 26 bases left between them. Germline V gene lookup returns CDR1 SGHRS and CDR2 YFSETQ. The CDR3 covers 19 residues. The CDR3 loop reads CASSLIKARNNPKHYEQYF. CDR3 DNA: TGCGCCAGCAGCTTGATTAAGGCCCGGAACAATCCGAAACACTACGAGCAGTACTTC.

This clonotype was counted ten times or more. Germline and junction disagree at one end, which may indicate a read error. The chain is built from TRBV28 and TRBJ2-7; 11 bases agree with TRBD1. In germline, CDR1 is MDHEN, CDR2 SYDVKM. This CDR3 is built from 14 residues. Written as DNA, the CDR3 is TGCGCCAGCAGTACCGGGACAGGGGGCTACGAGCAGTACTTC. Protein: CASSTGTGGYEQYF.

The J gene is TRBJ2-7, the V gene TRBV7-3; TRBD1 matches at 8 bases. CDR1 and CDR2 (germline): SGHTA, FQGTGA. Unmatched junction bases numbered 7, after V lost 2 bases and J lost 4 bases. The CDR3 runs to 15 residues. CDR3 DNA sequence: TGTGCCAGCAGCTTAGGCCAGGGGGCGCAGTACGAGCAGTACTTC. Translated: CASSLGQGAQYEQYF.